This T cell receptor beta chain was sequenced in a study of CD8+CD57+ T cells in acquired aplastic anemia. Study-level points and caveats: Patient and control CD8+ Simpson's diversity was not significantly different.

TCR beta VDJ and CDR3 were profiled, and genomic DNA was the template. TCRdb reprocessed the reads with MiXCR, giving one entry per CDR3 protein. The sample shows 65,000 to 85,000 distinct CDR3 sequences, almost 55% of them seen only once. With respect to this clonotype: What it binds is unknown. The junction and the germline gene differ at one end; a read error may be behind it.

The CDR3 length is 14 residues. Germline V lookup: CDR1 ENHRY, CDR2 SYGVKD. This rearrangement joins TRBV10-3 to TRBJ2-2; tentative D call: TRBD2 (5 bases). This TCR was sampled from a human donor in good health, serving as a control. Sequenced material: sorted CD4+, CD8+, or CD8+CD57+ T cells (not recorded which) from PBMCs. The CDR3 spells CAISESANTGEPFF. The DNA of the CDR3 is TGTGCCATCAGTGAAAGCGCAAACACCGGGGAGCCGTTTTTT.